This T cell receptor beta chain was obtained from a study of T cells after yellow fever vaccination. Study-level background: Libraries from low-cell-number fractions were prepared with the SMART-Seq v4 Ultra Low Input RNA kit. Study-level results: The secondary response was weaker, and its peak arrived faster, on day 5 versus 15. Subsequent to the booster, the majority of primary-vaccination clones reappeared (about 97% CD4, roughly 90% CD8).

TCRdb fed the 5' RACE reads into MiXCR, producing one record per CDR3 protein. Altogether tens of thousands of distinct CDR3 sequences are present, over 7.5% being singletons, with the ten largest covering 41%. The CDR3 spans 15 residues. The V end was cut by 9 bases, the J end by 0 bases, with 16 bases between. Many counts were recorded for this clonotype. Its antigen is still unknown. Specimen: CD8+ T cells sorted from PBMCs, collected on the day of the yellow fever booster vaccination. The TCR comes from a young man who received the YFV17D yellow fever vaccine. This chain joins TRBV23-1 and TRBJ2-3; D uncertain. TRBV23-1 is placed among ORFs of uncertain function. CDR3 in amino acids: CARVGSGPSTDTQYF. The CDR3 DNA is TGCGCCAGAGTTGGGTCGGGTCCTAGCACAGATACGCAGTATTTT.